These 27 T cell receptor beta chains originate from one sample sequenced in a study of CD8+ T cells in alopecia areata (dated by TCRdb to 2016 to 2019). Library method: the immunoSEQ multiplex PCR assay. To provide template for TCR sequencing, every sample had RNA extracted and reverse transcribed into cDNA. TCRdb mirrors the immuneACCESS table, restricted to in-frame sequences. Some clones are absent from its copies; in checked studies, under half trace to an unresolved V gene, and the reason for the others is unknown. Recorded for this sample are around 61,000 clones; 45% to 55% of them occurred a single time. The ten largest make up about 17% of the sample. Reading the label with the study, this specimen's time point is: baseline before oral tofacitinib. The specimen comprised CD8+ T cells sorted from blood, sampled at week 0. The source is a human donor with alopecia areata.

The table lists this clone with a few counts. V usage is TRBV27 and J usage is TRBJ1-2, with TRBD1 identical over 7 bases. This CDR3 contains 14 residues. The junction had 11 bases not matched to a gene; V was cut back by 6 bases and J by 7 bases. CDR1 is MNHEY and CDR2 is SMNVEV in the germline V gene (reference sequence). The CDR3 DNA is TGTGCCAGCAGACACCGAGGGGGCGACAGTGGCTACACCTTC. Translated: CASRHRGGDSGYTF.

J is TRBJ1-2 and V is TRBV29-1; TRBD1 agrees at 7 bases. With 5 bases clipped from V and 3 bases from J, the junction kept 12 bases outside the gene matches. CDR3 length: 15 residues. CDR1 and CDR2 from the germline V gene are SQVTM and ANQGSEA. The CDR3 DNA is TGCAGCGTTTACCCTTCGACAGGGACGGACTATGGCTACACCTTC. Translation gives CSVYPSTGTDYGYTF.

This chain connects TRBV5-4 to TRBJ2-5; D is perhaps TRBD1 (7 bases). Per germline, CDR1 SGHNT and CDR2 YYREEE (reference sequence). This CDR3 contains 17 residues. Trimming took 4 bases from V and 4 from J, leaving 23 bases between them. The CDR3 loop reads CASSAARTGLGGETQYF. The CDR3 region has the DNA TGTGCCAGCAGCGCAGCTCGGACAGGCTTGGGAGGAGAGACCCAGTACTTC.

The chain employs TRBV4-1 and TRBJ2-2; 7 positions match TRBD1. Germline CDR1 and CDR2: MGHRA and YSYEKL. This CDR3 region has 13 residues. Trimming took 8 bases from V and 3 from J; bases not matched to a gene: 3. The CDR3 loop reads CASLQGDTGELFF. CDR3 coding DNA: TGCGCCAGCCTCCAGGGGGACACCGGGGAGCTGTTTTTT.

The V call is TRBV11-2, the J call TRBJ2-3, with 7 bases matching TRBD1. The CDR3 sequence is 17 residues long. Looked up from germline, CDR1 is SGHAT and CDR2 is FQNNGV. V dropped 0 bases and J dropped 6; count of bases not matched to a gene: 12. For the CDR3, the DNA is TGTGCCAGCAGCTTAGAATTTCGGGCAGGGGGACGGGATACGCAGTATTTT. This encodes CASSLEFRAGGRDTQYF. The variable domain in full, completed from reference TRBV11-2 and TRBJ2-3, reads EAGVAQSPRYKIIEKRQSVAFWCNPISGHATLYWYQQILGQGPKLLIQFQNNGVVDDSQLPKDRFSAERLKGVDSTLKIQPAKLEDSAVYLCASSLEFRAGGRDTQYFGPGTRLTVL.

This clone was observed a handful of times. DNA for the CDR3: TGCAGCGTTGAAGGACAGGGGGTGTACGAGCAGTACTTC. Amino acids: CSVEGQGVYEQYF. V gene TRBV29-1 combines with J gene TRBJ2-7, with 9 bases lining up with TRBD1. Looked up from germline, CDR1 is SQVTM and CDR2 is ANQGSEA. With 1 base clipped from V and 4 bases from J, the junction kept 2 bases outside the gene matches. The CDR3 has 13 residues.

The rearrangement links TRBV7-9 to TRBJ2-1, with 10 bases matching TRBD1. The V gene's germline CDR1 is SEHNR and CDR2 FQNEAQ (reference sequence). Trimming removed 4 bases from V and 4 bases from J; junction bases left unmatched: 10. This CDR3 is 17 amino acids long. This chain's CDR3 is CASSSSPGTGEYNEQFF. DNA of the CDR3: TGTGCCAGCAGCTCTAGTCCAGGGACAGGGGAATACAATGAGCAGTTCTTC.

This chain links TRBV29-1 with TRBJ2-7, with 7 nucleotides matching TRBD2. Germline trimming cut 5 bases from V and 6 bases from J; bases unmatched to any gene: 13. CDR1 is SQVTM, CDR2 ANQGSEA, per germline. The CDR3 consists of 14 residues. The CDR3 region has the DNA TGCAGCGTTCTCCCCCAGGGAGGGTTTACCGAGCAGTACTTC. Its protein product is CSVLPQGGFTEQYF.

This clone appeared a single time. V gene TRBV9 combines with J gene TRBJ2-1, with 13 bases aligning to TRBD2. Per germline, CDR1 SGDLS and CDR2 YYNGEE. Trimming removed 4 bases from V and 9 bases from J; junction bases left unmatched: 10. The CDR3 has 16 residues. The CDR3 reads CASSSDGTSGIGEQFF. The CDR3 region has the DNA TGTGCCAGCAGCTCCGACGGGACTAGCGGGATTGGTGAGCAGTTCTTC.

The chain links TRBV19 to TRBJ2-3; unclear D gene. This CDR3 has 14 residues. Germline V gives CDR1 LNHDA, CDR2 SQIVND (reference sequence). V lost 3 bases and J 6 bases, leaving 13 bases between the germline ends. In DNA form, the CDR3 reads TGTGCCAGTAGTATCGGATCTGGGTCCGATACGCAGTATTTT. Translating gives CASSIGSGSDTQYF.

V gene TRBV27 combines with J gene TRBJ2-5; TRBD2 matches 12 bases. The CDR3 runs to 18 residues. Germline trimming cut 4 bases from V and 2 bases from J; bases unmatched to any gene: 11. Germline CDR1 and CDR2: MNHEY and SMNVEV (reference sequence). The DNA for the CDR3 is TGTGCCAGCAGTTCCCCGACTGGACTAGCGGGGAAACAAGAGACCCAGTACTTC. Its protein is CASSSPTGLAGKQETQYF.

The J gene is TRBJ1-5, the V gene TRBV7-9; the D is unclear. The CDR3 is 14 amino acids. The V gene lost 3 bases and the J gene lost 1 base, with 7 bases spanning the gap. Germline V gene data show CDR1 as SEHNR and CDR2 as FQNEAQ (reference sequence). The CDR3 loop is CASSLDRSNQPQHF. The CDR3 DNA reads as TGTGCCAGCAGCTTGGATCGCAGCAATCAGCCCCAGCATTTT. Filled out from reference TRBV7-9 and TRBJ1-5, the complete variable domain reads DTGVSQNPRHKITKRGQNVTFRCDPISEHNRLYWYRQTLGQGPEFLTYFQNEAQLEKSRLLSDRFSAERPKGSFSTLEIQRTEQGDSAMYLCASSLDRSNQPQHFGDGTRLSIL.

The gene calls are TRBV6-5 and TRBJ2-2, with 13 nucleotides matching TRBD2. The V gene's germline CDR1 is MNHEY and CDR2 SVGAGI. There are 16 residues in the CDR3. J lost 8 bases, V lost 2 bases, and 5 bases had no gene match. The CDR3 nucleotides read TGTGCCAGCAGTTACGGACTAGCGGGAGAAGGTGGGGAGCTGTTTTTT. Protein sequence: CASSYGLAGEGGELFF.

This clone showed up just a few times. The chain is built from TRBV6-5 and TRBJ1-2, with D perhaps TRBD1 (6 bases). V was shortened by 10 bases and J by 2 bases, with 14 bases between the two germline ends. From germline, CDR1 is MNHEY and CDR2 SVGAGI. CDR3 size: 13 residues. CDR3 DNA sequence: TGTGCCACCAGGGGCGCCGGGAACTATGGCTACACCTTC. This sequence encodes CATRGAGNYGYTF.

The CDR3 DNA is TGTGCCTGGACTCGGCAGGGAAAAAATAAAAACTATGGCTACACCTTC. Encoded protein: CAWTRQGKNKNYGYTF. This sequence joins TRBV30 and TRBJ1-2; D is possibly TRBD1 (5 bases). Per the germline V gene, CDR1 is GTSNPN and CDR2 is SVGIG (reference sequence). The V end lost 4 bases, the J end lost 2 bases, and 20 bases lay between the germline ends. The CDR3 sequence is 16 residues long.

The rearrangement joins TRBV29-1 to TRBJ2-1; no clear D. Germline CDR1 SQVTM, CDR2 ANQGSEA. The length of the CDR3 is 12 residues. V lost 3 bases and J lost 7, with 10 bases in between. In DNA form, the CDR3 reads TGCAGCGTTGATTTTGGCCGAAATGAGCAGTTCTTC. It codes for CSVDFGRNEQFF.

The chain has TRBV28 and TRBJ2-1; tentative D call: TRBD2 (5 bases). This CDR3 region has 14 residues. Germline-derived CDR1 and CDR2 are MDHEN and SYDVKM. Trimming took 4 bases from V and 7 from J, leaving 14 bases between them. The CDR3 bases are TGTGCCAGCAGTTCTAAATCCGCGGGTAATGAGCAGTTCTTC. This encodes CASSSKSAGNEQFF.

In its sample, this clone was seen once. The chain carries TRBV9 and TRBJ2-7, with 9 bases that match TRBD2. V lost 4 bases and J lost 5; bases outside the gene matches: 13. The CDR3 is 16 residues long. Per the germline V gene, CDR1 is SGDLS and CDR2 is YYNGEE. CDR3 sequence reads: CASSPPGGRARNEQYF. Written as DNA, the CDR3 is TGTGCCAGCAGCCCTCCCGGCGGGAGGGCCCGGAACGAGCAGTACTTC.

This chain joins TRBV7-9 and TRBJ2-1; 9 positions match TRBD1. The CDR3 totals 14 residues. CDR1 is SEHNR, CDR2 FQNEAQ, per germline (reference sequence). V lost 0 bases, J lost 15 bases, and 9 bases stayed unmatched. The CDR3 loop is CASSLANGQGSLFF. The CDR3 region has the DNA TGTGCCAGCAGCTTAGCCAACGGACAGGGGAGCTTGTTCTTC.

The V call is TRBV7-2, the J call TRBJ2-7; no clear D gene. Germline assignment: CDR1 SGHTA and CDR2 FQGNSA. The CDR3 extends over 12 amino acids. The germline V and J ends were trimmed by 4 bases and 7 bases, with 11 bases remaining between them. The CDR3 loop reads CASSSGWGEQYF. The CDR3 coding sequence is TGTGCCAGCAGCTCCGGGTGGGGAGAGCAGTACTTC.

The CDR3 DNA is TGTGCCAGCAGTTACGAAGTAGGGAGTCCCGGGGAGCTGTTTTTT. Translation gives CASSYEVGSPGELFF. The J gene is TRBJ2-2, the V gene TRBV6-5, with TRBD2 as a possible D gene (5 bases). Germline V gene data show CDR1 as MNHEY and CDR2 as SVGAGI. V lost 2 bases, J lost 6 bases, and 13 bases lay in between. The CDR3 runs 15 residues.

The table lists this clone with a few counts. The rearrangement joins TRBV29-1 to TRBJ2-7; D unresolved. Germline V gene data show CDR1 as SQVTM and CDR2 as ANQGSEA. The CDR3 has 15 residues. V dropped 4 bases and J dropped 6 bases, with 22 bases sitting between them. The chain's CDR3 is CSVGFTSGHPPEQYF. Here the CDR3 DNA reads TGCAGCGTTGGGTTCACTTCCGGTCACCCGCCCGAGCAGTACTTC.

Concerning this clone: One end of the junction fails to match germline, which may point to a read error. The chain recombines TRBV29-1 with TRBJ1-2; tentative D call: TRBD1 (5 bases). CDR3 size: 13 residues. Per germline, CDR1 SQVTM and CDR2 ANQGSEA. The CDR3 reads CTVRSGTDYGYTF. In DNA, the CDR3 is TGCACCGTTAGGTCTGGGACGGACTATGGCTACACCTTC.

The genes are TRBV6-5 and TRBJ2-7; a weak D match, TRBD1 (5 bases). In germline, CDR1 is MNHEY, CDR2 SVGAGI. Trimming stripped 2 bases from V and 2 bases from J, with 13 bases between. The length of the CDR3 is 15 residues. CDR3 amino acids: CASSYVGAGPYEQYF. CDR3 bases: TGTGCCAGCAGTTACGTAGGGGCCGGGCCCTACGAGCAGTACTTC.

The genes are TRBV25-1 and TRBJ2-5, with TRBD2 matching over 7 bases. Germline CDR1 MGHDK, CDR2 SYGVNS. This CDR3 has 17 amino acids. The ends lost 4 bases at V and 5 bases at J; junction bases unmatched: 16. CDR3 sequence reads: CASSAHLREIAVETQYF. In DNA, the CDR3 is TGTGCCAGCAGTGCGCATTTGCGGGAGATCGCCGTGGAGACCCAGTACTTC.

The chain is built from TRBV7-2 and TRBJ2-7; 7 positions match TRBD2. CDR1 is SGHTA and CDR2 is FQGNSA in the germline V gene. This CDR3 is 16 amino acids long. V shed 4 bases, J shed 1 base, and the junction held 10 bases outside the gene matches. DNA for the CDR3: TGTGCCAGCAGCTGGGGCCGGGGGGTTGGTTCCTACGAGCAGTACTTC. It is translated as CASSWGRGVGSYEQYF.

The chain uses TRBV23-1 and TRBJ2-3, with D tentatively TRBD1 or TRBD2 (5 bases each). TRBV23-1 is given ORF status, its function remaining uncertain. With 6 bases removed from V and 9 bases from J, the gap between germline ends came to 13 bases. This CDR3 comprises 12 residues. This CDR3 reads CASSPYGGTQYF. CDR3 nucleotide sequence: TGCGCCAGCAGCCCCTATGGGGGAACGCAGTATTTT.